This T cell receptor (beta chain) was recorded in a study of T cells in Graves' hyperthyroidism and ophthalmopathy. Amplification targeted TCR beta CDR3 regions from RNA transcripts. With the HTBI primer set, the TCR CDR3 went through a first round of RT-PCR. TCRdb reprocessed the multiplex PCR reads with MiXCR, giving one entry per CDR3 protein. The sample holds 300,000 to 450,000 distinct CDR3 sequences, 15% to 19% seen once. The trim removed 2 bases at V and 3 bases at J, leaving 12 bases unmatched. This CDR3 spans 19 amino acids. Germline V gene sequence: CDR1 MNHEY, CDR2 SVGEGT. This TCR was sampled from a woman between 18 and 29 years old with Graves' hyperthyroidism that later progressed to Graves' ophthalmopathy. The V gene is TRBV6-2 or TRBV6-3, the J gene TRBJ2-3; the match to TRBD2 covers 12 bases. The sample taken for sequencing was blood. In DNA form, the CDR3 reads TGTGCCAGCAGTTACCGCGGGAAACTAGCGGGAGGAGGAACAGATACGCAGTATTTT. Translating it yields CASSYRGKLAGGGTDTQYF.